The 18 T cell receptor beta chains given below trace back to one sample, sequenced in a study of regulatory T cells in long-lasting Graves disease. Building of the TCR beta libraries involved iRepertoire HTBI primers and Arm-PCR of CDR3 regions. TCRdb used MiXCR to reprocess the multiplex PCR reads, holding one entry per CDR3 protein. The top ten hold about 11% of the sample, which has almost 450,000 distinct CDR3 sequences, roughly 17% seen once. The time point here: newly diagnosed GD, antithyroid drugs for less than 3 months. PBMC RNA served as the TCR library source. The data were also submitted as part of a second study, on T cells in Graves' hyperthyroidism and ophthalmopathy.

Sequencing was performed on peripheral blood mononuclear cells (PBMCs), taken at new diagnosis, from a patient treated with antithyroid drugs. These receptors all stem from a young woman with Graves disease.

This chain connects TRBV7-9 to TRBJ1-1, with a weak D call TRBD1 (5 bases). CDR3 length equals 17 residues. CDR1 is SEHNR, CDR2 FQNEAQ, per germline (reference sequence). Trimming removed 5 bases at V and 0 bases at J, with 19 bases between. The CDR3 DNA reads as TGTGCCAGCAGCAGGTCGGACCGAGGGGAAATGAACACTGAAGCTTTCTTT. This gives the protein CASSRSDRGEMNTEAFF.

This clonotype was counted many times. The rearrangement uses TRBV20-1 and TRBJ2-7, with D maybe TRBD1 (5 bases). The germline V gene has CDR1 DFQATT and CDR2 SNEGSKA (reference sequence). The CDR3 is 13 amino acids. The V end lost 6 bases, the J end lost 2 bases, and 14 bases lay between the germline ends. The CDR3 bases are TGCAGTGCCAACCGCCTAGGGGCCTACGAGCAGTACTTC. Translating it yields CSANRLGAYEQYF.

This clonotype was counted only a few times. V usage is TRBV2 and J usage is TRBJ2-1, with D tentatively TRBD1 (6 bases). This CDR3 contains 8 residues. The germline gives CDR1 SNHLY, CDR2 FYNNEI. The CDR3 reads CSTGREFF. As DNA, the CDR3 is TGTTCAACAGGGCGTGAGTTCTTC.

This clonotype was seen many times. The chain has TRBV19 and TRBJ2-3; 10 bases fit TRBD2. Looked up from germline, CDR1 is LNHDA and CDR2 is SQIVND (reference sequence). The V and J ends lost 7 bases and 4 bases, in that order; junction bases with no gene match: 8. This CDR3 spans 15 amino acids. CDR3 coding DNA: TGTGCCAGTACCTCTGCTAGCGGGAGAGCAGATACGCAGTATTTT. Protein sequence: CASTSASGRADTQYF.

This clonotype was detected only a few times. A much larger clone lies one base from this, so it may be a read error. The rearrangement links TRBV7-2 to TRBJ2-3; D may match TRBD1 or TRBD2 (6 bases each). The DNA end is a closer match to TRBJ2-5, so the J assignment may be wrong. The CDR3 loop spans 15 amino acids. Germline V lookup: CDR1 SGHTA, CDR2 FQGNSA. The CDR3 loop reads CASSPQGGRSETQYF. In DNA, the CDR3 is TGTGCCAGCAGCCCGCAAGGGGGGAGATCTGAGACCCAGTACTTC.

Concerning this clonotype: One junction end disagrees with the germline gene, perhaps due to a read error. The rearrangement uses TRBV19 and TRBJ2-7; 10 positions match TRBD2. The CDR3 has 15 amino acids. Per germline, CDR1 LNHDA and CDR2 SQIVND (reference sequence). CDR3 DNA: TGTGCCGGTAGTCGGACTAGCGGAGACTCCTACGAGCAGTACTTC. It codes for CAGSRTSGDSYEQYF.

This clonotype was seen ten or more times. This chain uses TRBV7-8 with TRBJ2-2; weak D call: TRBD2 (5 bases). V was trimmed by 7 bases and J by 2 bases, leaving 14 bases between them. Germline-derived CDR1 and CDR2 are SGHVS and FQNEAQ. The CDR3 has 15 amino acids. In DNA form, the CDR3 reads TGTGCCAGCACGGGTATTTCGGGAAACACCGGGGAGCTGTTTTTT. Translating gives CASTGISGNTGELFF.

Concerning this clonotype itself: A much larger clone lies one base from this, so it may be a read error. The conserved closing phenylalanine or tryptophan is absent in this CDR3, likely reflecting a read error. The V gene is TRBV6-5, the J gene TRBJ2-7; 9 positions agree with TRBD1. Germline V gene lookup returns CDR1 MNHEY and CDR2 SVGAGI. The CDR3 has 15 residues. V shed 2 bases, J shed 6 bases, and the junction held 8 bases outside the gene matches. The CDR3 nucleotides are TGTGCCAGCAGTTACACCCGGACAGGGGCCGGCGAGCAGTACCTC. Translation gives CASSYTRTGAGEQYL.

Worth noting for this clonotype: This clone may be a read error of a much larger clone one base away. The chain links TRBV6-1 to TRBJ2-7, with 7 bases identical to TRBD2. CDR1 MNHNS and CDR2 SASEGT come from the germline V gene. The CDR3 covers 12 residues. The CDR3 coding sequence is TGTGCCGGGGCTAGCGGTCCCTACGAGCAGTGCTTC. This codes for CAGASGPYEQCF.

The gene calls are TRBV13 and TRBJ1-2, with a possible D match to TRBD1 (5 bases). The V gene lost 0 bases and the J gene lost 8 bases, with 16 bases spanning the gap. Germline V CDR1 and CDR2: PRHDT, FYEKMQ (reference sequence). The CDR3 length is 15 residues. CDR3 bases: TGTGCCAGCAGCTTAGGAGAAGAGGGGATCTACGGCTACACCTTC. As protein: CASSLGEEGIYGYTF.

J is TRBJ2-1 and V is TRBV10-3; no reliable D call. This CDR3 comprises 13 residues. V was cut by 4 bases and J by 9 bases, with 13 bases left in between. Germline V gives CDR1 ENHRY, CDR2 SYGVKD. CDR3 in amino acids: CAISADLLREQFF. The CDR3 nucleotides read TGTGCCATCAGTGCTGATCTACTTCGTGAGCAGTTCTTC.

This clonotype appeared many times. V is TRBV7-2 and J is TRBJ2-1, with D maybe TRBD2 (5 bases). Germline lookup yields CDR1 SGHTA and CDR2 FQGNSA. Trimming stripped 3 bases from V and 7 bases from J, with 13 bases between. The CDR3 is 14 residues long. CDR3 sequence reads: CASSFMSGTNEQFF. In DNA, the CDR3 is TGTGCCAGCAGCTTTATGTCGGGAACTAATGAGCAGTTCTTC.

This rearrangement joins TRBV11-2 to TRBJ1-5; 8 bases fit TRBD1. V lost 0 bases, J lost 6 bases, and 4 bases stayed unmatched. Germline values: CDR1 SGHAT, CDR2 FQNNGV. The CDR3 loop spans 15 amino acids. The CDR3 loop reads CASSLEPGGTQPQHF. The DNA for the CDR3 is TGTGCCAGCAGCTTAGAGCCAGGGGGCACTCAGCCCCAGCATTTT. The full variable domain, rest sourced from reference TRBV11-2 and TRBJ1-5, is EAGVAQSPRYKIIEKRQSVAFWCNPISGHATLYWYQQILGQGPKLLIQFQNNGVVDDSQLPKDRFSAERLKGVDSTLKIQPAKLEDSAVYLCASSLEPGGTQPQHFGDGTRLSIL.

This clonotype was recorded many times. The V call is TRBV25-1, the J call TRBJ1-1; unclear D gene. V lost 2 bases to trimming and J lost 5 bases, with 9 bases between them. This CDR3 spans 13 amino acids. CDR1 MGHDK and CDR2 SYGVNS come from the germline V gene. For the CDR3, the DNA is TGTGCCAGCAGTGAAGCCGGATGGACTGAAGCTTTCTTT. It encodes CASSEAGWTEAFF.

The J gene is TRBJ2-7, the V gene TRBV5-1; no clear D gene. V lost 0 bases to trimming and J lost 9 bases, with 22 bases between them. This CDR3 has 16 residues. CDR1 is SGHRS and CDR2 is YFSETQ in the germline V gene. DNA for the CDR3: TGCGCCAGCAGCTTGGAACCCCTCAATGTCCTACGCGGGCAGTACTTC. This sequence encodes CASSLEPLNVLRGQYF.

At least ten counts were recorded for this clonotype. This rearrangement joins TRBV5-1 to TRBJ2-7; 7 bases are shared with TRBD1. This CDR3 spans 15 amino acids. Germline V gene sequence: CDR1 SGHRS, CDR2 YFSETQ. Trimming cost V 4 bases and J 7 bases; bases outside gene matches: 14. The CDR3 nucleotides read TGCGCCAGCAGCCCCTCTCTCGGGACAGCCCAGGAGCAGTACTTC. It specifies CASSPSLGTAQEQYF.

A remark on this clonotype: A much larger clonotype is one base distant, so this may be a read error. The gene calls are TRBV30 and TRBJ2-1; 11 bases align to TRBD2. The CDR3 has 12 residues. Germline V gene lookup returns CDR1 GTSNPN and CDR2 SVGIG (reference sequence). CDR3 amino acids: CVHTSGSIEQFF. Here the CDR3 DNA reads TGTGTCCACACTAGCGGGAGCATTGAGCAGTTCTTC.

The CDR3 DNA follows: TGCAGCGTTTTCGGACAGGTCTCAGGAGATACGCAGTATTTT. This codes for CSVFGQVSGDTQYF. V gene TRBV29-1 combines with J gene TRBJ2-3; 7 positions agree with TRBD1. The germline V gene has CDR1 SQVTM and CDR2 ANQGSEA. This CDR3 has 14 amino acids. V trimming: 5 bases; J trimming: 5 bases; junction bases outside the gene matches: 10.